Listed below are T cell receptor beta chains from one sample, sequenced in a study of OX40 agonist ivuxolimab in advanced cancers. TCRdb keeps only in-frame clones here, not all; method: immunoSEQ multiplex PCR. Of 70,000 to 95,000 clones in the sample, roughly 87% were seen once. The sequences come from CD4+ or CD8+ T cells sorted from blood, collected in a trial of the OX40 agonist ivuxolimab. The receptors originated from an adult with an advanced solid tumor such as melanoma, head and neck, liver or kidney cancer. Both conserved end residues are part of each CDR3. The D gene is left open where the match is weak. The size entry is marked missing in some rows and otherwise reads once, few, many or a size class.

TRBJ2-1 | . | . | 11 | TRBV7-2 | CASSLVGLQFF | TGTGCCAGCAGCTTAGTAGGGCTGCAGTTCTTC
TRBJ2-4 | . | . | 15 | TRBV18 | CASSPGEEGKNIQYF | TGTGCCAGCTCACCAGGGGAAGAGGGCAAAAACATTCAGTACTTC
TRBJ2-2 | . | . | 15 | TRBV7-2 | CASSPRGGNTGELFF | TGTGCCAGCAGCCCAAGGGGGGGCAACACCGGGGAGCTGTTTTTT
TRBJ1-4 | . | TRBD1 | 15 | TRBV6-1 | CASSAAGTGDEKLFF | TGTGCCAGCAGTGCCGCCGGGACAGGGGACGAAAAACTGTTTTTT
TRBJ1-6 | . | . | 14 | TRBV18 | CASSVQGRNSPLHF | TGTGCCAGCTCCGTCCAGGGCCGAAATTCACCCCTCCACTTT
TRBJ2-3 | . | TRBD2 | 16 | TRBV5-1 | CASSLAGEPGTDTQYF | TGCGCCAGCAGCCTAGCGGGGGAACCTGGCACAGATACGCAGTATTTT
TRBJ1-2 | . | . | 13 | TRBV5-5 | CASSFGSEGGYTF | TGTGCCAGCAGCTTTGGATCCGAGGGGGGCTACACCTTC
TRBJ1-2 | . | . | 17 | TRBV18 | CASSPRKGTDLRYGYTF | TGTGCCAGCTCACCAAGAAAGGGAACAGACCTCAGATATGGCTACACCTTC
TRBJ2-1 | . | TRBD2 | 14 | TRBV9 | CASKPSGDYNEQFF | TGTGCCAGCAAGCCGAGCGGGGACTACAATGAGCAGTTCTTC
TRBJ1-6 | few | . | 14 | TRBV19 | CATHSSSYNSPLHF | TGTGCCACCCATTCGAGCTCCTATAATTCACCCCTCCACTTT
TRBJ2-7 | . | . | 14 | TRBV9 | CASSVQSDSYEQYF | TGTGCCAGCAGCGTTCAGTCAGACTCCTACGAGCAGTACTTC
TRBJ1-1 | . | TRBD1 | 15 | TRBV2 | CASSKGQGLNTEAFF | TGTGCCAGCAGTAAAGGACAGGGGCTGAACACTGAAGCTTTCTTT
TRBJ2-1 | . | TRBD1 | 16 | TRBV19 | CASSMKGQGAYHEQFF | TGTGCCAGTAGTATGAAAGGACAGGGGGCTTATCATGAGCAGTTCTTC
TRBJ1-3 | . | . | 15 | TRBV10-3 | CAASPQGNGGNTIYF | TGTGCCGCCAGCCCCCAGGGAAATGGTGGAAACACCATATATTTT
TRBJ1-1 | . | . | 17 | TRBV7-9 | CASSPPGPRTSYTEAFF | TGTGCCAGCAGCCCTCCGGGACCGAGGACGTCTTACACTGAAGCTTTCTTT
TRBJ2-5 | . | . | 15 | TRBV19 | CASSIFAETQETQYF | TGTGCCAGTAGTATATTTGCAGAGACTCAAGAGACCCAGTACTTC
TRBJ2-7 | . | . | 13 | TRBV5-8 | CASSLGQVYEQYF | TGTGCCAGCAGCCTCGGGCAGGTCTACGAGCAGTACTTC
TRBJ1-2 | . | . | 13 | TRBV6-6 | CASTRGLIYGYTF | TGTGCCAGCACCCGTGGCTTAATCTATGGCTACACCTTC